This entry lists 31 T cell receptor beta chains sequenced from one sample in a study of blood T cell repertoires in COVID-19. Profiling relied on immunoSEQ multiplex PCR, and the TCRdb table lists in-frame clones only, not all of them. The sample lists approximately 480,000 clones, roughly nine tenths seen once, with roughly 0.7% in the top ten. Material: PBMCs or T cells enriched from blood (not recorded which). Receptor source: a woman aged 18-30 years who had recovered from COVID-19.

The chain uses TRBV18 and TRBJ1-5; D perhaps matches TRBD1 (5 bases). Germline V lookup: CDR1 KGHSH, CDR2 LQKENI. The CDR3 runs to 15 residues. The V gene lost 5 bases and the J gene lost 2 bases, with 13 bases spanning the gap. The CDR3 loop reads CASSTDSQGNQPQHF. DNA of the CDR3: TGTGCCAGCTCAACCGACAGTCAGGGCAATCAGCCCCAGCATTTT.

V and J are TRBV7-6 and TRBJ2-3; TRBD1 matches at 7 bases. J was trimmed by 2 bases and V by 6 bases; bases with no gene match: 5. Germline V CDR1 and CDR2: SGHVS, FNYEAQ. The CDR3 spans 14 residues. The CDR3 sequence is CASSKQGITDTQYF. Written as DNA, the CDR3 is TGTGCCAGCAGTAAACAGGGGATCACAGATACGCAGTATTTT. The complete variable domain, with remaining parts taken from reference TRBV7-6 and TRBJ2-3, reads GAGVSQSPRYKVTKRGQDVALRCDPISGHVSLYWYRQALGQGPEFLTYFNYEAQQDKSGLPNDRFSAERPEGSISTLTIQRTEQRDSAMYRCASSKQGITDTQYFGPGTRLTVL.

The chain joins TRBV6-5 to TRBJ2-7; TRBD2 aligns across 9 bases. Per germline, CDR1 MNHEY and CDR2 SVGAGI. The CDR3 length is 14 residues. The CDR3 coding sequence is TGTTCTGCCCAGGGGCGGGGGGGTCCCTACGAGCAGTACTTC. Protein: CSAQGRGGPYEQYF.

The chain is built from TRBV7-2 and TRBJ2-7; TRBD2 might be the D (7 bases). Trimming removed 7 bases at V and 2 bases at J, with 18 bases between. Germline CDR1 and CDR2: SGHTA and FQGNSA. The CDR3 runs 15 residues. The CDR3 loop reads CASTPRGGGAYEQYF. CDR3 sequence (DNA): TGTGCCAGCACCCCGAGGGGGGGAGGGGCCTACGAGCAGTACTTC.

CDR3 in DNA: TGTGCCAGCAGCACCGGGACAGGTCGTGTAAATACGCAGTATTTT. This translates into CASSTGTGRVNTQYF. The chain couples TRBV11-3 to TRBJ2-3; 8 positions agree with TRBD1. The CDR3 spans 15 residues. Trimming cost V 5 bases and J 7 bases; bases outside gene matches: 11. The germline CDR1 and CDR2 sequences are SGHNT and YENEEA. Combining the CDR3 with reference TRBV11-3 and TRBJ2-3 gives the whole variable domain EAGVVQSPRYKIIEKKQPVAFWCNPISGHNTLYWYLQNLGQGPELLIRYENEEAVDDSQLPKDRFSAERLKGVDSTLKIQPAELGDSAVYLCASSTGTGRVNTQYFGPGTRLTVL.

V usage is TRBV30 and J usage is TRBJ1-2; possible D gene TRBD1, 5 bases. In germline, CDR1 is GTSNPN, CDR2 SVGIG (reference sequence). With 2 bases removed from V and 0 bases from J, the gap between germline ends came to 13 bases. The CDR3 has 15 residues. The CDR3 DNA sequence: TGTGCCTGGAGTCTAGGGGCCGAAGCTAACTATGGCTACACCTTC. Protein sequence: CAWSLGAEANYGYTF.

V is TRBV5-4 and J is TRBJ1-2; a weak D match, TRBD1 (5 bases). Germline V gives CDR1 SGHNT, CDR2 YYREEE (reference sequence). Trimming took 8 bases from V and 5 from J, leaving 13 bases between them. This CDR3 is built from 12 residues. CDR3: CASSTDFYGYTF. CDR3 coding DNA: TGTGCCAGTTCGACAGATTTTTATGGCTACACCTTC. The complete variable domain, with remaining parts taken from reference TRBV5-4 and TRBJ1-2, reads ETGVTQSPTHLIKTRGQQVTLRCSSQSGHNTVSWYQQALGQGPQFIFQYYREEENGRGNFPPRFSGLQFPNYSSELNVNALELDDSALYLCASSTDFYGYTFGSGTRLTVV.

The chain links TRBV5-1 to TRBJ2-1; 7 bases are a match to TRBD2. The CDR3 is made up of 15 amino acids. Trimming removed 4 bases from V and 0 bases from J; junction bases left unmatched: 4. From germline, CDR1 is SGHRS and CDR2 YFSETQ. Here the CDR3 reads CASSPGGGSYNEQFF. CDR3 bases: TGCGCCAGCAGCCCCGGCGGGGGCTCCTACAATGAGCAGTTCTTC.

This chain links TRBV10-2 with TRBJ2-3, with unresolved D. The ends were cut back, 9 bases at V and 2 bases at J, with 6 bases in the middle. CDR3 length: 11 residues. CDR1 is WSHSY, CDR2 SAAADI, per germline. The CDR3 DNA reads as TGCGCCAGTACACACACAGATACGCAGTATTTT. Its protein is CASTHTDTQYF.

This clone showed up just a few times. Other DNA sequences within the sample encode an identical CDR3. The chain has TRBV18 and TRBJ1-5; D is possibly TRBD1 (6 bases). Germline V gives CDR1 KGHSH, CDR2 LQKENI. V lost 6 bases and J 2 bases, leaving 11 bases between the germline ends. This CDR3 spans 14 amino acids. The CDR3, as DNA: TGTGCCAGCTCCCCCCGACAGGGCAATCAGCCCCAGCATTTT. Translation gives CASSPRQGNQPQHF.

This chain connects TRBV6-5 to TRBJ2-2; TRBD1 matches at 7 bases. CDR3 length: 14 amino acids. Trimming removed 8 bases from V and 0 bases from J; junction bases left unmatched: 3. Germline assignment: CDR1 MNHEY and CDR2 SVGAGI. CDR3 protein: CASRGQTNTGELFF. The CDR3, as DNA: TGTGCCAGCCGGGGACAGACGAACACCGGGGAGCTGTTTTTT.

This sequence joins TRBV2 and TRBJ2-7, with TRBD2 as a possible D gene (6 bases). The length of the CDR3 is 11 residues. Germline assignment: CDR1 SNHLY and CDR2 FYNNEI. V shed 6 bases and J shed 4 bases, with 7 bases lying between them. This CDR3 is CASSREYEQYF. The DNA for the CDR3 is TGTGCCAGCAGCCGGGAGTACGAGCAGTACTTC.

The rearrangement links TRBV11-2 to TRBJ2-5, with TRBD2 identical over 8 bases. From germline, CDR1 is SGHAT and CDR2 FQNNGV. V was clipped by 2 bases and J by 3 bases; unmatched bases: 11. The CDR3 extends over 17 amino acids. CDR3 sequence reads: CASSLTTGGRLEETQYF. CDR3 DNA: TGTGCCAGCAGCTTAACCACGGGGGGGCGCCTTGAAGAGACCCAGTACTTC.

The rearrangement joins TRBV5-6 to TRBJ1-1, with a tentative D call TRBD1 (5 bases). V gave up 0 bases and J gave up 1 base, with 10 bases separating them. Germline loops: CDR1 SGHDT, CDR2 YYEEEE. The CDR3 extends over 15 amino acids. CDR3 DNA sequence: TGTGCCAGCAGCTTGGGCGGACACTCGAACACTGAAGCTTTCTTT. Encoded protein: CASSLGGHSNTEAFF. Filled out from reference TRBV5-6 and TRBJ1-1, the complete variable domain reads DAGVTQSPTHLIKTRGQQVTLRCSPKSGHDTVSWYQQALGQGPQFIFQYYEEEERQRGNFPDRFSGHQFPNYSSELNVNALLLGDSALYLCASSLGGHSNTEAFFGQGTRLTVV.

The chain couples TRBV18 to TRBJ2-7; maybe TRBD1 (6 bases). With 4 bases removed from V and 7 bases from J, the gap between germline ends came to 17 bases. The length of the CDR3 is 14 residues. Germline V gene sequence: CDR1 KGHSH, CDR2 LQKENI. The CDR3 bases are TGTGCCAGCTCACGAACTAACAGGGCGGAAGAGCAGTACTTC. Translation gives CASSRTNRAEEQYF.

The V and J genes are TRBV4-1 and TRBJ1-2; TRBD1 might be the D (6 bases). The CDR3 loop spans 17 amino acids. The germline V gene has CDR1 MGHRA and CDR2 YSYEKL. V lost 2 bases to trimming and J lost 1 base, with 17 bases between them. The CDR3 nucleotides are TGCGCCAGCAGCCAACCGTTAGCAGGGGCCGGTAACTATGGCTACACCTTC. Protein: CASSQPLAGAGNYGYTF.

The CDR3 bases are TGTGCCAGTCGAGCGGGAATCACAGATACGCAGTATTTT. Its protein product is CASRAGITDTQYF. This chain joins TRBV4-2 and TRBJ2-3, with 7 nucleotides matching TRBD2. The CDR3 is 13 amino acids. V dropped 9 bases and J dropped 2; count of bases not matched to a gene: 5. Germline assignment: CDR1 LGHNA and CDR2 YNFKEQ.

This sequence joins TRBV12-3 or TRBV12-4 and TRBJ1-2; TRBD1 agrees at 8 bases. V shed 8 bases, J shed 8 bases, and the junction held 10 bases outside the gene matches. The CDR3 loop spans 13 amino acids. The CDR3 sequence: CASGSTGDMGYTF. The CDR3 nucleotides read TGTGCCAGCGGATCGACAGGGGATATGGGCTACACCTTC.

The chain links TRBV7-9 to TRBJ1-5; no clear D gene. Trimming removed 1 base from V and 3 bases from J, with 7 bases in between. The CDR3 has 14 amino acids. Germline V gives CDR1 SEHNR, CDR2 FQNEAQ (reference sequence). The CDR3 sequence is CASSLDGFNQPQHF. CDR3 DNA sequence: TGTGCCAGCAGCTTAGACGGGTTCAATCAGCCCCAGCATTTT.

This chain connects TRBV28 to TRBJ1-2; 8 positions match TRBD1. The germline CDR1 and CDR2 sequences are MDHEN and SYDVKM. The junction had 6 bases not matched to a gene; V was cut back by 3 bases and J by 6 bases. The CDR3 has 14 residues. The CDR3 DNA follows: TGTGCCAGCAGTTTTTTGGACAGGGTCAATGGCTACACCTTC. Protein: CASSFLDRVNGYTF.

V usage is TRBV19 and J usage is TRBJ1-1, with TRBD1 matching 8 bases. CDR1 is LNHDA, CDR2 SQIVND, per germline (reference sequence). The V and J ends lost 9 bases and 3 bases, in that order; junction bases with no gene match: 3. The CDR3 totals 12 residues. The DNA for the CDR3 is TGTGCCAGCCACAGGGGGGACACTGAAGCTTTCTTT. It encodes CASHRGDTEAFF.

CDR3 sequence (DNA): TGTGCCAGCAGTTTATTAACTAGCGGGGGGGCGAGCCTTCACAATGAGCAGTTCTTC. Translating it yields CASSLLTSGGASLHNEQFF. The chain is built from TRBV28 and TRBJ2-1; 13 positions match TRBD2. V was pared by 1 base and J by 5 bases, with 11 bases of the junction left unmatched. Germline loops: CDR1 MDHEN, CDR2 SYDVKM. The CDR3 is 19 amino acids.

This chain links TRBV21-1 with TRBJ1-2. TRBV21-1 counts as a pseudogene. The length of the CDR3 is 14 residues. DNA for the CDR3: TGTGCCAGCAGCATGCAGCCAGCGAACTATGGCTACACCTTC. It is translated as CASSMQPANYGYTF.

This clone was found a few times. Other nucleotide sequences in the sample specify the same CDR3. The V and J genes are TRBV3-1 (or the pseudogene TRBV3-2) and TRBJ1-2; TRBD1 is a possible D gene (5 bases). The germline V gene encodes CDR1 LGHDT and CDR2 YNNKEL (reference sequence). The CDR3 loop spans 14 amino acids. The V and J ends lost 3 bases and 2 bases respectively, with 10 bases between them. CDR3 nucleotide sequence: TGTGCCAGCAGCCAGGGCCAGGGAAACTATGGCTACACCTTC. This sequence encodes CASSQGQGNYGYTF.

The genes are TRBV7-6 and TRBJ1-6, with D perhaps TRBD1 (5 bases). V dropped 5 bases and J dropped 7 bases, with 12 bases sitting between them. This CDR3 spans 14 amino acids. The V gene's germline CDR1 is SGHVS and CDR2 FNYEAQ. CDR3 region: CASSNGGINSPLHF. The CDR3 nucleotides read TGTGCCAGCAGCAACGGGGGAATCAATTCACCCCTCCACTTT.

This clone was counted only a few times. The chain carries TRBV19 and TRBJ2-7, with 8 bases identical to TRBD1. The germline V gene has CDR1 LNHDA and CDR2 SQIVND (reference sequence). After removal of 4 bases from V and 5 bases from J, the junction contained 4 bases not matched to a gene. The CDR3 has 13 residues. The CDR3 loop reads CASSTGGLDEQYF. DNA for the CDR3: TGTGCCAGTAGTACAGGGGGCTTGGACGAGCAGTACTTC.

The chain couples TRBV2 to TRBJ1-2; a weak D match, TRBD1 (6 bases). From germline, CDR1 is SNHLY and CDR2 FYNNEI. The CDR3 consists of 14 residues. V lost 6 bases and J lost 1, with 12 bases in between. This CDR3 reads CASRPTGFNYGYTF. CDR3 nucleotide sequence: TGTGCCAGCAGACCGACAGGATTTAACTATGGCTACACCTTC.

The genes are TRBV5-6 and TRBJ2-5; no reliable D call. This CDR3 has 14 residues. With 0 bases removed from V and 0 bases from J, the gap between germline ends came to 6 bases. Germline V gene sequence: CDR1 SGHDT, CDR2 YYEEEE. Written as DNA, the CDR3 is TGTGCCAGCAGCTTGGGACTGGACCAAGAGACCCAGTACTTC. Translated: CASSLGLDQETQYF.

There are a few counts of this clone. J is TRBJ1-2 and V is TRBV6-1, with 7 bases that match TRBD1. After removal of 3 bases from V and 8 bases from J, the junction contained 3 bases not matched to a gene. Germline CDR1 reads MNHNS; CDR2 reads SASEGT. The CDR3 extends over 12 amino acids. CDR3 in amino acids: CASSDDRDGYTF. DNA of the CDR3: TGTGCCAGCAGTGACGACAGGGACGGCTACACCTTC.

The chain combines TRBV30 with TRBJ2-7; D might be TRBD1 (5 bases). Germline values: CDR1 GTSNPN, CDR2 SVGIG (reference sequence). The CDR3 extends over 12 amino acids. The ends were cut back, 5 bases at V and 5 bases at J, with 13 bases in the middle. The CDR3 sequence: CAWSPEGDEQYF. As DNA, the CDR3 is TGTGCCTGGTCCCCAGAAGGGGACGAGCAGTACTTC.

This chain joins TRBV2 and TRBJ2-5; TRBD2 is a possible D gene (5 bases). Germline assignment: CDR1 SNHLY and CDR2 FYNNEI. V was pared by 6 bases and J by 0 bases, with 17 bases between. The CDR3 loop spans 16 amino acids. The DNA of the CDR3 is TGTGCCAGCAGCCCCGGGCGGGTACCGTACCAAGAGACCCAGTACTTC. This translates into CASSPGRVPYQETQYF.